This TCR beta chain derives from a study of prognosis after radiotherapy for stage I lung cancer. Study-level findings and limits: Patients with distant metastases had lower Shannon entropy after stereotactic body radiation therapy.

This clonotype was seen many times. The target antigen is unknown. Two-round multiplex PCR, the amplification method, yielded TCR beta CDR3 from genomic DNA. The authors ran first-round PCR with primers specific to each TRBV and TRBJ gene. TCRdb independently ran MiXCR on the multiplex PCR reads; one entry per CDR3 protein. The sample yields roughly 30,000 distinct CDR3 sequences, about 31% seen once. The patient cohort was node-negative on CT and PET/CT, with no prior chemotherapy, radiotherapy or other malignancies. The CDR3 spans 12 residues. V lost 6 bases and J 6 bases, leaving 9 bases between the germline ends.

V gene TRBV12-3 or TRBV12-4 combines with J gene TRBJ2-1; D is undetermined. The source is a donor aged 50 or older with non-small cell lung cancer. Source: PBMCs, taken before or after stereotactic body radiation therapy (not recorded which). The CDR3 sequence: CASSPGVNEQFF. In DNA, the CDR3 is TGTGCCAGCAGCCCCGGAGTCAATGAGCAGTTCTTC.